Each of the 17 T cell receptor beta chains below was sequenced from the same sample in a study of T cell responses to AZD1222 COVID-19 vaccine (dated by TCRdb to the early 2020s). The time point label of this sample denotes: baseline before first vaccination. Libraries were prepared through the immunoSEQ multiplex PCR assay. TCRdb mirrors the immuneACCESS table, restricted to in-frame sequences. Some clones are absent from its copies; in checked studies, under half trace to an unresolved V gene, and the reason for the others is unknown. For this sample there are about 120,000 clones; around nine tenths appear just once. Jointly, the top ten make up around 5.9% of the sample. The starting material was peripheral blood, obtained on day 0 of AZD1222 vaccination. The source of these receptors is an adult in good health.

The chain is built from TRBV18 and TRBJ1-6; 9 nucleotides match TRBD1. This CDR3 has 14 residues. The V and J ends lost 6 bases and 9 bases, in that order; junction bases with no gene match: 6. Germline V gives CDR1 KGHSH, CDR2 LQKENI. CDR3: CASSQDRGSSPLHF. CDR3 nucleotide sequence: TGTGCCAGCTCCCAAGACAGGGGGAGTTCACCCCTCCACTTT.

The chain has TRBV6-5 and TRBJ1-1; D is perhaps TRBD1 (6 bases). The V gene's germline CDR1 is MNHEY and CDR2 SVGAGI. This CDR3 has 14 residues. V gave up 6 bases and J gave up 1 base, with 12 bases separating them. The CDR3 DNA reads TGTGCCAGCAGACAGTGGACAGAGAACACTGAAGCTTTCTTT. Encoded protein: CASRQWTENTEAFF.

CDR3 sequence reads: CASSQDRRGEGYGYTF. The CDR3 bases are TGCGCCAGCAGCCAAGATCGTAGGGGAGAGGGCTATGGCTACACCTTC. V is TRBV4-3 and J is TRBJ1-2, with D possibly TRBD1 on 5 matching bases. Trimming removed 0 bases at V and 4 bases at J, with 15 bases between. Looked up from germline, CDR1 is LGHNA and CDR2 is YSLEER. The CDR3 consists of 16 residues.

This CDR3 is CASRGQPSLPLHF. The CDR3, as DNA: TGTGCCAGCCGGGGACAGCCCTCGTTACCCCTCCACTTT. V is TRBV27 and J is TRBJ1-6; 7 nucleotides line up with TRBD1. Germline CDR1 reads MNHEY; CDR2 reads SMNVEV (reference sequence). V lost 8 bases and J lost 12; bases outside the gene matches: 10. The CDR3 totals 13 residues.

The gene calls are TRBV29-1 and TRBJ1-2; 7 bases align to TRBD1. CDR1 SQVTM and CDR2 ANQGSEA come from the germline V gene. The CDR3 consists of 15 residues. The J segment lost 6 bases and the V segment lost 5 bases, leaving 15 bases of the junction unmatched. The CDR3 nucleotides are TGCAGCGTTCCCCCAGTAGGGGGCGTGATGCATGGCTACACCTTC. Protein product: CSVPPVGGVMHGYTF. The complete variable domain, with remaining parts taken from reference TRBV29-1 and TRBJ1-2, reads SAVISQKPSRDICQRGTSLTIQCQVDSQVTMMFWYRQQPGQSLTLIATANQGSEATYESGFVIDKFPISRPNLTFSTLTVSNMSPEDSSIYLCSVPPVGGVMHGYTFGSGTRLTVV.

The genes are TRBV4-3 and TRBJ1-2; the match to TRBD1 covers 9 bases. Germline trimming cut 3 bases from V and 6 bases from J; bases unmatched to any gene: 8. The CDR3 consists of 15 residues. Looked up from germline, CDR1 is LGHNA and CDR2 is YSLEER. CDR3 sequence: CASSQYRGRDNGYTF. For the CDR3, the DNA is TGCGCCAGCAGCCAGTACAGGGGGCGCGATAATGGCTACACCTTC.

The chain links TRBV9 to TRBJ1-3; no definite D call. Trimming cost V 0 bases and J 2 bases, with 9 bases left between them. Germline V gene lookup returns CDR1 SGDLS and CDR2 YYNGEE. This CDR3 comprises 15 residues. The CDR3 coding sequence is TGTGCCAGCAGCGTAGAGGTCCTGGCTGGAAACACCATATATTTT. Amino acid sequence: CASSVEVLAGNTIYF. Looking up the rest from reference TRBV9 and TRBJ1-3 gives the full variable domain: DSGVTQTPKHLITATGQRVTLRCSPRSGDLSVYWYQQSLDQGLQFLIQYYNGEERAKGNILERFSAQQFPDLHSELNLSSLELGDSALYFCASSVEVLAGNTIYFGEGSWLTVV.

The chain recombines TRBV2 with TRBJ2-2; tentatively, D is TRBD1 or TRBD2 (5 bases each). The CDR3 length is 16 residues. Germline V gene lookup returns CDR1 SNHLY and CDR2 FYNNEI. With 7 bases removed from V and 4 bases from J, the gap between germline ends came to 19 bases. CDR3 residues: CASKGSGRVGTGELFF. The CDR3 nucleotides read TGTGCCAGCAAGGGGTCAGGGAGAGTAGGCACCGGGGAGCTGTTTTTT.

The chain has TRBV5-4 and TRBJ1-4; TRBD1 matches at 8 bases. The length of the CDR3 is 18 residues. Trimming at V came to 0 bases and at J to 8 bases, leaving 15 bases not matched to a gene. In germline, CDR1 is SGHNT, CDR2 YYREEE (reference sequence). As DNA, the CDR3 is TGTGCCAGCAGCTTGGTAGCCAGGGGGCGCTTAAGGGGGGAAAAACTGTTTTTT. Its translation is CASSLVARGRLRGEKLFF.

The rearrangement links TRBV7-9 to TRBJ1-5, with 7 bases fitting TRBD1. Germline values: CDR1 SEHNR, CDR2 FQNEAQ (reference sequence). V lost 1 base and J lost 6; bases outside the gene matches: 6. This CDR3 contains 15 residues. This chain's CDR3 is CASSLGAGGIQPQHF. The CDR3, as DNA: TGTGCCAGCAGCTTAGGGGCAGGGGGAATTCAGCCCCAGCATTTT.

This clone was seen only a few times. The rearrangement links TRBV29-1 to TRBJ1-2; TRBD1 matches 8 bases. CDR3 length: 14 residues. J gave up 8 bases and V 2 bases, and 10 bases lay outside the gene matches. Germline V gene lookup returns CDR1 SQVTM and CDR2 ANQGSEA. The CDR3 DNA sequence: TGCAGCGTTGAATCTCGGGGACAGGCCTCCGGCTACACCTTC. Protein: CSVESRGQASGYTF.

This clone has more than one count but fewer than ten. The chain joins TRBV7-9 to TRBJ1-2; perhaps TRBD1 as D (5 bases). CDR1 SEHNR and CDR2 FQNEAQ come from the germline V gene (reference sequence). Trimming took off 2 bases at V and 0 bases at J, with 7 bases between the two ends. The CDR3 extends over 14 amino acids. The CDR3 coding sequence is TGTGCCAGCAGCTTACAGACAGCTAACTATGGCTACACCTTC. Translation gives CASSLQTANYGYTF.

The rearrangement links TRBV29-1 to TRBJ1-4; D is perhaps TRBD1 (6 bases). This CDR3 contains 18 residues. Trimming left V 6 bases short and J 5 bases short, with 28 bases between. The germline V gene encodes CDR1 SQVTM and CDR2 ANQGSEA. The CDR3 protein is CSVMTGEPLTPLNEKLFF. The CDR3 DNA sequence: TGCAGCGTCATGACAGGAGAACCTCTTACACCGCTGAATGAAAAACTGTTTTTT.

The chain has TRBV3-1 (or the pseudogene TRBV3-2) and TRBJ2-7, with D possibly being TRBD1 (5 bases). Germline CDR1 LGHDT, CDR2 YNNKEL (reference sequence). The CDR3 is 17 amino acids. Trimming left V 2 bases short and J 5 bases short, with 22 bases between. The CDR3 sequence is CASSQPRLAGHPHEQYF. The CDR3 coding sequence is TGTGCCAGCAGCCAACCCCGGTTGGCAGGGCACCCCCACGAGCAGTACTTC.

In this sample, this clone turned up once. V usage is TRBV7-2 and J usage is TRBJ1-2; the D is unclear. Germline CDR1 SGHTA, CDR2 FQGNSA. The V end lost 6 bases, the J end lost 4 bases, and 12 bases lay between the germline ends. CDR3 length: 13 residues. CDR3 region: CASSPTEFYGYTF. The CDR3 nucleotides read TGTGCCAGCAGTCCAACAGAGTTCTATGGCTACACCTTC.

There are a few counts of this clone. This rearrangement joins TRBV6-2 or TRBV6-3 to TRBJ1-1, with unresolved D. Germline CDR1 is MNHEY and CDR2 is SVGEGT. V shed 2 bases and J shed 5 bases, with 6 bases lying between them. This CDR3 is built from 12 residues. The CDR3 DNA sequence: TGTGCCAGCAGTTACGCGATAACTGAAGCTTTCTTT. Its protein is CASSYAITEAFF.

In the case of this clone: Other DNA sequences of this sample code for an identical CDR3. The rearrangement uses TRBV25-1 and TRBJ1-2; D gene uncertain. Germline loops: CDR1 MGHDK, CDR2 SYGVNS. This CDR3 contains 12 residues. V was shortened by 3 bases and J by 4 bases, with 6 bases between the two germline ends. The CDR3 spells CASSDGRYGYTF. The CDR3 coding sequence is TGTGCCAGCAGTGATGGGCGCTATGGCTACACCTTC.